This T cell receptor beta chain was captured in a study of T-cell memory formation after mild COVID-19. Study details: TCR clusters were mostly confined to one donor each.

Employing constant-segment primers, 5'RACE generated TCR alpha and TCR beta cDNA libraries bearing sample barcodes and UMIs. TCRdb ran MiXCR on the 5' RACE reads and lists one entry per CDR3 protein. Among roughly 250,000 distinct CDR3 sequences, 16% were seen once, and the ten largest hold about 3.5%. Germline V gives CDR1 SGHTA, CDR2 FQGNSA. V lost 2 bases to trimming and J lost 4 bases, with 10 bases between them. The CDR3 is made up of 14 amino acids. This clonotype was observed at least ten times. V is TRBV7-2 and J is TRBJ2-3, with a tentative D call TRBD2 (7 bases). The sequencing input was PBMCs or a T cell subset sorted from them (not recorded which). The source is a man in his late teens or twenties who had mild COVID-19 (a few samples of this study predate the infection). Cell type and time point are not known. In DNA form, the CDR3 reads TGTGCCAGCAGCTTAAGGGGGGGGCCAGATACGCAGTATTTT. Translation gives CASSLRGGPDTQYF.